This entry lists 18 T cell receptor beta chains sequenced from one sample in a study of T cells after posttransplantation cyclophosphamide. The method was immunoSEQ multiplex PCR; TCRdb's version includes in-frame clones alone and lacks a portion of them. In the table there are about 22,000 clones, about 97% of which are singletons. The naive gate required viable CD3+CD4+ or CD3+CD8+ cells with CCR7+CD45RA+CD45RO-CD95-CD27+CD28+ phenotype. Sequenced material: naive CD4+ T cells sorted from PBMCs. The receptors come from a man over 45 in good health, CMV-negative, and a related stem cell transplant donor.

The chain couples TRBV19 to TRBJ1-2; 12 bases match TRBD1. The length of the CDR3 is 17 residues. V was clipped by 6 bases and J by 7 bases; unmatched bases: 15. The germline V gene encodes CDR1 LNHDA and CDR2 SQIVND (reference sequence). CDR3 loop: CASSNSLGDRGLFGYTF. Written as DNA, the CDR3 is TGTGCCAGTAGCAATTCCCTGGGGGACAGGGGGCTGTTTGGCTACACCTTC.

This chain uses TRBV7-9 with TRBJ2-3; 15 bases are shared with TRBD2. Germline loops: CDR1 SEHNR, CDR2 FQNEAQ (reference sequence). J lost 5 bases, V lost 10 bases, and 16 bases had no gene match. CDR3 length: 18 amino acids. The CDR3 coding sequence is TGTGCCACCCAGGGGACTAGCGGGAGGCCGGGGCTGGTAGATACGCAGTATTTT. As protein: CATQGTSGRPGLVDTQYF.

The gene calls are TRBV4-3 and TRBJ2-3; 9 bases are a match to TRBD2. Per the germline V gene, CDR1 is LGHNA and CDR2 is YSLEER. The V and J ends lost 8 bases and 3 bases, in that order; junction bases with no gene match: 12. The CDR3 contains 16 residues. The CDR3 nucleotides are TGCGCCAGCGCGAGAACCGGCGGGGGGGGAACAGATACGCAGTATTTT. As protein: CASARTGGGGTDTQYF.

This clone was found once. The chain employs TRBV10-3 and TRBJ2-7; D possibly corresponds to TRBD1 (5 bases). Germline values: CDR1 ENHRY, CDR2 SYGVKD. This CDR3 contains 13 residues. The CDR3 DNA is TGTGGCACCCAGGGAAGGGAAGGCTACGAGCAGTACTTC. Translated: CGTQGREGYEQYF.

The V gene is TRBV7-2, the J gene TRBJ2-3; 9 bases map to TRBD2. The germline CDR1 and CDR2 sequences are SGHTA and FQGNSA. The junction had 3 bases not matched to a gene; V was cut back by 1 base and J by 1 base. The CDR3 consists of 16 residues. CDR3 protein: CASSLDWTSGTDTQYF. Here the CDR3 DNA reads TGTGCCAGCAGCTTAGATTGGACTAGCGGCACAGATACGCAGTATTTT.

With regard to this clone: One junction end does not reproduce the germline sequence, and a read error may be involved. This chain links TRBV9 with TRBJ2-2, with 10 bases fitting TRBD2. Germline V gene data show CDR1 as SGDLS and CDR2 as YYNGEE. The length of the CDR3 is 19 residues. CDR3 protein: CAGSVATRGSGRGTGELFF. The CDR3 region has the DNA TGTGCCGGCAGCGTAGCTACGAGAGGGAGCGGGAGGGGCACCGGGGAGCTGTTTTTT. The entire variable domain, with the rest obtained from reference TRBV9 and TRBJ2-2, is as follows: DSGVTQTPKHLITATGQRVTLRCSPRSGDLSVYWYQQSLDQGLQFLIQYYNGEERAKGNILERFSAQQFPDLHSELNLSSLELGDSALYFCAGSVATRGSGRGTGELFFGEGSRLTVL.

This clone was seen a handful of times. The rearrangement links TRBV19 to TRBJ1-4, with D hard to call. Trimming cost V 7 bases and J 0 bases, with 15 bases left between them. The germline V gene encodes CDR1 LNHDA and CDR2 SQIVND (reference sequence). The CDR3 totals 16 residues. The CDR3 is CASTHRVKTTNEKLFF. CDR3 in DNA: TGTGCCAGTACCCATCGGGTCAAGACAACTAATGAAAAACTGTTTTTT.

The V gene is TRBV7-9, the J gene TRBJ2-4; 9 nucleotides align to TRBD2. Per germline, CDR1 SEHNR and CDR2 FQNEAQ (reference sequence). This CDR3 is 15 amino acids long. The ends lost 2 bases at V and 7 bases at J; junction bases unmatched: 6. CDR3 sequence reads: CASSLQGTSWNIQYF. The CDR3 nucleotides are TGTGCCAGCAGCTTACAAGGGACTAGCTGGAACATTCAGTACTTC.

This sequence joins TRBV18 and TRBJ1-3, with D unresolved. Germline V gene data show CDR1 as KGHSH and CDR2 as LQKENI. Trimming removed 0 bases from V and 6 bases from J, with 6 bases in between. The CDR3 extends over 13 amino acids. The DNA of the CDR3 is TGTGCCAGCTCACCACCGGCTGTAAACACCATATATTTT. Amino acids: CASSPPAVNTIYF. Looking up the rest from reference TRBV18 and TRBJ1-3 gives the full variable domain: NAGVMQNPRHLVRRRGQEARLRCSPMKGHSHVYWYRQLPEEGLKFMVYLQKENIIDESGMPKERFSAEFPKEGPSILRIQQVVRGDSAAYFCASSPPAVNTIYFGEGSWLTVV.

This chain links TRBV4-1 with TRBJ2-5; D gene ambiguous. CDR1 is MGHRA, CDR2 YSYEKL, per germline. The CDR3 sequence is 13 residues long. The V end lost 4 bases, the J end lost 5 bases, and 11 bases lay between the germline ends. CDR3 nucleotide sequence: TGCGCCAGCAGCCTAGCCTCCGGGGAGACCCAGTACTTC. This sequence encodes CASSLASGETQYF.

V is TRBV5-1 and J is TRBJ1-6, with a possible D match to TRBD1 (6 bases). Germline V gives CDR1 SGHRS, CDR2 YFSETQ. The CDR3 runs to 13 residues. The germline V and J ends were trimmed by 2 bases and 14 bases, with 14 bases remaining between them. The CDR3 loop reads CASSFTGPAALHF. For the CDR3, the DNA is TGCGCCAGCAGCTTTACAGGGCCGGCGGCCCTCCACTTT. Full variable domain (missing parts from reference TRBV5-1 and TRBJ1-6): KAGVTQTPRYLIKTRGQQVTLSCSPISGHRSVSWYQQTPGQGLQFLFEYFSETQRNKGNFPGRFSGRQFSNSRSEMNVSTLELGDSALYLCASSFTGPAALHFGNGTRLTVT.

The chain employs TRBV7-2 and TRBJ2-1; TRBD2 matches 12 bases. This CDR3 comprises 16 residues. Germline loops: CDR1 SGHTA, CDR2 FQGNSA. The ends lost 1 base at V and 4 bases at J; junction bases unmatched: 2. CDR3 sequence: CASSLGGTSGYNEQFF. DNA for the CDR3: TGTGCCAGCAGCTTAGGAGGGACTAGCGGGTACAATGAGCAGTTCTTC.

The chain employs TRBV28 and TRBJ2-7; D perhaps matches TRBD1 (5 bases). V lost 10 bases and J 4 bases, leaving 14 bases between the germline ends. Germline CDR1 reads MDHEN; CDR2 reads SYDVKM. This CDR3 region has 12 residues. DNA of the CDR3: TGTGCCACCGGACCCAGGGTTTACGAGCAGTACTTC. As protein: CATGPRVYEQYF.

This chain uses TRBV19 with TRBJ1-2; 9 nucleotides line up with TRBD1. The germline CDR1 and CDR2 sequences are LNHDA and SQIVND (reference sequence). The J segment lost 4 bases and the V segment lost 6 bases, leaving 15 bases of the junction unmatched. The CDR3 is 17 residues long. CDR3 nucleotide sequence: TGTGCCAGTAGCAGCCCTCCCGGGACAGGGTATACCTATGGCTACACCTTC. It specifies CASSSPPGTGYTYGYTF. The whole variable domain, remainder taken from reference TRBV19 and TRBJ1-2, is DGGITQSPKYLFRKEGQNVTLSCEQNLNHDAMYWYRQDPGQGLRLIYYSQIVNDFQKGDIAEGYSVSREKKESFPLTVTSAQKNPTAFYLCASSSPPGTGYTYGYTFGSGTRLTVV.

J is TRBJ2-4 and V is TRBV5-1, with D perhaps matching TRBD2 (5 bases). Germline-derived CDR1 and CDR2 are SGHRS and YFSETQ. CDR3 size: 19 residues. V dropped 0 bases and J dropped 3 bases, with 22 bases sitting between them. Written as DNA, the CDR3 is TGCGCCAGCAGCTTGGAAGGTATAGCGAGCCTAGGAGACAAAAACATTCAGTACTTC. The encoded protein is CASSLEGIASLGDKNIQYF.

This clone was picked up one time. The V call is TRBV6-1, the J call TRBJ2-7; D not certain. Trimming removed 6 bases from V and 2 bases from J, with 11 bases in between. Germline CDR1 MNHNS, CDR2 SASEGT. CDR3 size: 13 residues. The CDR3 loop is CASRPILAYEQYF. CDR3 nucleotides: TGTGCCAGCAGGCCAATCTTAGCCTACGAGCAGTACTTC.

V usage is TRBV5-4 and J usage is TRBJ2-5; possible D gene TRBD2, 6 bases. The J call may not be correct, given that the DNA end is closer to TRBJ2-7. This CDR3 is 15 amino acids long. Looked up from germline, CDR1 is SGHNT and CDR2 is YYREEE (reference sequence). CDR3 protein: CASSRELGVSYEQYF. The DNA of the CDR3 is TGTGCCAGCAGCCGGGAGTTGGGGGTCTCCTACGAGCAGTACTTC.

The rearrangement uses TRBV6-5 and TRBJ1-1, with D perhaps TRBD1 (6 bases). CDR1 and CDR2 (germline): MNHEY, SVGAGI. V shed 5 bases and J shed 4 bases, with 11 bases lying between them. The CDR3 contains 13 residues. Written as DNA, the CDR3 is TGTGCCAGCAGTAGGGGGGGGCCCACTGAAGCTTTCTTT. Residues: CASSRGGPTEAFF.